This TCR beta chain originates from a study of shared clonotypes between healthy human individuals. General study findings and limits: Relative to clonotypes present in all four donors, those not shared had lower generation probabilities.

Naive CD8 populations comprised CD45RO-negative cells positively selected for CCR7, excluding terminally differentiated effector memory CD45RA+ cells. Sequencing was performed with immunoSEQ multiplex PCR; in TCRdb, only in-frame clones are kept and a portion is missing. This sample has about 2.1 million clones, with roughly 91% found just once. With regard to this clone: Its antigen is not known. Other DNA sequences in the sample encode the same CDR3.

The CDR3 spans 14 residues. V shed 2 bases, J shed 5 bases, and the junction held 5 bases outside the gene matches. Germline V lookup: CDR1 MNHEY, CDR2 SMNVEV (reference sequence). This clonotype was obtained from a man aged 18 to 29 in good health. Some clones in this sample may be carry-over from other donors' samples. The chain carries TRBV27 and TRBJ1-2, with 7 bases matching TRBD1. The sample was naive CD8+ T cells from PBMCs. In DNA, the CDR3 is TGTGCCAGCAGTTTACTGGGGACAGCTTATGGCTACACCTTC. It is translated as CASSLLGTAYGYTF.